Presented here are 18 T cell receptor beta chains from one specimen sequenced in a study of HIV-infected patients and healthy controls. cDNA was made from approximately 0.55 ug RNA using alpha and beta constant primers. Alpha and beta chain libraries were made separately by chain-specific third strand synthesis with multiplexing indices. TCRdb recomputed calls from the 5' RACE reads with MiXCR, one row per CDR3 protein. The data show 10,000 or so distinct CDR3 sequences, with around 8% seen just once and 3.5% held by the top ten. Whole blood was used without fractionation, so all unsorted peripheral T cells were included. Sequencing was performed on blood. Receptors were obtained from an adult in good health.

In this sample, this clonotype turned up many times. DNA of the CDR3: TGCAGTGCTTGGGCCCCGGGACAGGAGAATCAGCCCCAGCATTTT. Translation: CSAWAPGQENQPQHF. The genes are TRBV20-1 and TRBJ1-5; TRBD1 matches at 8 bases. The CDR3 totals 15 residues. Germline V gives CDR1 DFQATT, CDR2 SNEGSKA (reference sequence). J was trimmed by 4 bases and V by 5 bases; bases with no gene match: 10.

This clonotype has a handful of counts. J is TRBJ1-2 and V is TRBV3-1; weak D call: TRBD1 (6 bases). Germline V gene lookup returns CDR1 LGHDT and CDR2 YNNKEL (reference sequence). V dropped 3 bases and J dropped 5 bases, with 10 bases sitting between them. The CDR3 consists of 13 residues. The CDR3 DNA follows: TGTGCCAGCAGCCACGGGGGGCAATATGGCTACACCTTC. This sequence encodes CASSHGGQYGYTF.

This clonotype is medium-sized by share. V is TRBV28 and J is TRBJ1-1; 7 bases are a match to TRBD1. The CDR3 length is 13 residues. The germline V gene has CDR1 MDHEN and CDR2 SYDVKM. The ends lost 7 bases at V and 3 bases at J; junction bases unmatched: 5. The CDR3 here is CASITGVDTEAFF. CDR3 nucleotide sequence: TGTGCCAGCATCACAGGGGTCGACACTGAAGCTTTCTTT.

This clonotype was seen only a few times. CDR3 DNA sequence: TGTGCCACCAGCAGAGATCTCCCTTCCCCTGGCTACACCTTC. Amino acids: CATSRDLPSPGYTF. This chain connects TRBV15 to TRBJ1-2; D call uncertain. Germline loops: CDR1 LNHNV, CDR2 YYDKDF (reference sequence). V was pared by 0 bases and J by 7 bases, with 12 bases between. This CDR3 region has 14 residues.

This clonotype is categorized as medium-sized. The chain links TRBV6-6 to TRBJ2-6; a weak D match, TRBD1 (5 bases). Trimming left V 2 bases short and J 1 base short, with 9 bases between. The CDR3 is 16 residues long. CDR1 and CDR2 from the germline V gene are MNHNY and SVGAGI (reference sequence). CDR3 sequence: CASSYKPGSGANVLTF. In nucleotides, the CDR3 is TGTGCCAGCAGTTACAAACCAGGGTCTGGGGCCAACGTCCTGACTTTC.

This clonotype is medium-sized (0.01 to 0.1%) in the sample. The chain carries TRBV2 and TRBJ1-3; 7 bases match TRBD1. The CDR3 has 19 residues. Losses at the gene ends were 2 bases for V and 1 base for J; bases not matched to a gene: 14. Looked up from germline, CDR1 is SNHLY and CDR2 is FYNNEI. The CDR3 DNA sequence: TGTGCCAGCAGTGAAACCGGGACAGACTTAATTATATCTGGAAACACCATATATTTT. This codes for CASSETGTDLIISGNTIYF.

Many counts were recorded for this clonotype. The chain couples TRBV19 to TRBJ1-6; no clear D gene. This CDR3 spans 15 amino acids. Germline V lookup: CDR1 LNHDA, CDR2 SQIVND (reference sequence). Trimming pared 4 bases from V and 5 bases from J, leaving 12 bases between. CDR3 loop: CASSSPGSHNSPLHF. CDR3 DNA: TGTGCCAGTAGTAGTCCCGGGAGTCATAATTCACCCCTCCACTTT.

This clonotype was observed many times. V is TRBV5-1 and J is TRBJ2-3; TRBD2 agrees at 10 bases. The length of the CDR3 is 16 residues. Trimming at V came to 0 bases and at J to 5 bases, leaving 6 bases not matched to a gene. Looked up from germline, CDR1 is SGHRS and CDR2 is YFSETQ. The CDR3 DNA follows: TGCGCCAGCAGCTTGGATAGCGGGGGGCCCGGAGATACGCAGTATTTT. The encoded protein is CASSLDSGGPGDTQYF.

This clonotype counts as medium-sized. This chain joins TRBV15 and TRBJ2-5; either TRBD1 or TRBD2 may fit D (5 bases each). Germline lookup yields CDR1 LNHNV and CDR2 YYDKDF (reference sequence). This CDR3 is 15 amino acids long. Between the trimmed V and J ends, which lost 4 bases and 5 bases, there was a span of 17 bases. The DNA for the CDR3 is TGTGCCACCAGCAACCGAGGGGCCGCTGAGGAGACCCAGTACTTC. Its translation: CATSNRGAAEETQYF.

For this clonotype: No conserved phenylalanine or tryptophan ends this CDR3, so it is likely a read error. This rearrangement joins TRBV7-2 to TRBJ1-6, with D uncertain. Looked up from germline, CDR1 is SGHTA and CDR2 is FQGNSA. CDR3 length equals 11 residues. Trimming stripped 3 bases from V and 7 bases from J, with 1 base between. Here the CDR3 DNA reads TGTGCCAGCAGCTTCAATTCACCCCTCCACCTT. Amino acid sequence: CASSFNSPLHL.

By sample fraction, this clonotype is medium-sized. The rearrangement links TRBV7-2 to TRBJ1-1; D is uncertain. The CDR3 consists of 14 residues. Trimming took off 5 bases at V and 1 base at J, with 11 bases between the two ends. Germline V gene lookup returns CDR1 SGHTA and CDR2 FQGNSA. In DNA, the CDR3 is TGTGCCAGCAGCGAAGGAAGGAGGAACACTGAAGCTTTCTTT. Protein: CASSEGRRNTEAFF.

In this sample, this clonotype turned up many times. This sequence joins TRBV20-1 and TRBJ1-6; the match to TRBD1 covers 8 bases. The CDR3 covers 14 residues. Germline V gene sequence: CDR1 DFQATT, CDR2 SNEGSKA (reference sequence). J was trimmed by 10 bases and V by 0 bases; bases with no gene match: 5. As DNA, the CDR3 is TGCAGTGCTAGAGAGGACAGGGCTCCCTCACCCCTCCACTTT. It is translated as CSAREDRAPSPLHF.

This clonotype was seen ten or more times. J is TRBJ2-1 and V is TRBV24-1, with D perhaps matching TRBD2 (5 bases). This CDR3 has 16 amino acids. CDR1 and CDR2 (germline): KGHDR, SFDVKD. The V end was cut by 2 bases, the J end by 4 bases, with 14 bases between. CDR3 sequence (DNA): TGTGCCACCAGTGATTACCCTAGTAGAGGGTACAATGAGCAGTTCTTC. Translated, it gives CATSDYPSRGYNEQFF.

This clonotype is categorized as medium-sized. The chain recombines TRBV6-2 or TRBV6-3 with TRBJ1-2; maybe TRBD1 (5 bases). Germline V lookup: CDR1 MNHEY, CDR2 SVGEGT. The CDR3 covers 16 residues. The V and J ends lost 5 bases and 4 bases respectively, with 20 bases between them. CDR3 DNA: TGTGCCAGCAGTCCTGGGGGGGACCGATTCGCCTATGGCTACACCTTC. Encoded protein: CASSPGGDRFAYGYTF.

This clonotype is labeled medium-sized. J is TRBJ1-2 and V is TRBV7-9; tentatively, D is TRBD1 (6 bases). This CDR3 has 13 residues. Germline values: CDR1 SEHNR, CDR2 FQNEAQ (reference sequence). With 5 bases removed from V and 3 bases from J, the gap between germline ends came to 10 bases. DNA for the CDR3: TGTGCCAGCAGCCTTGGACAGCACTATGGCTACACCTTC. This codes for CASSLGQHYGYTF.

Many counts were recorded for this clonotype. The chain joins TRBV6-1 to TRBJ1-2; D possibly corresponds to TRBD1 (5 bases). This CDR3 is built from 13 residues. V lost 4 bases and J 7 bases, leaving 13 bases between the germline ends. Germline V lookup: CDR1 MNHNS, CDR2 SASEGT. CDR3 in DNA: TGTGCCAGCAGTGTGGGCGGGGGTCGTGGCTACACCTTC. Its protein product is CASSVGGGRGYTF.

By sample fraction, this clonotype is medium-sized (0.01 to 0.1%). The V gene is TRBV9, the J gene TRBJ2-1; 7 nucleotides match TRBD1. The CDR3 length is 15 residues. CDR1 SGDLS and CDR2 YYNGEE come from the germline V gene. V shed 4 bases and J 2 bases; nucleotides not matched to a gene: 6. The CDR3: CASSFRDRTYNEQFF. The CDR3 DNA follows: TGTGCCAGCAGCTTCCGGGACAGAACCTACAATGAGCAGTTCTTC.

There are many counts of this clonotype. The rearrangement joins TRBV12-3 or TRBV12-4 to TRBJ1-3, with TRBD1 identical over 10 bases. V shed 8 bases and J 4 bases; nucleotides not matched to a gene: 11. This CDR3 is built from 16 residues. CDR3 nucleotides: TGTGCCAGCCGACTATACGACAGGGGGCTCGGAAACACCATATATTTT. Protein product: CASRLYDRGLGNTIYF.